These 9 T cell receptor beta chains were all obtained from the same sample, sequenced in a study of T cells in Graves' hyperthyroidism and ophthalmopathy (dated by TCRdb to about 2019). Libraries came from multiplex PCR. The sequencing machine was an Illumina HiSeq 2000. Amplification of TCR beta CDR3 regions was carried out from RNA transcripts. The TCR CDR3 was subjected to a first round of RT-PCR using the HTBI primer set and the Qiagen OneStep RT-PCR kit. TCRdb redid the processing of the public reads, applying fastp at Q25 and MiXCR, and retained in-frame beta chains. Entries that share a CDR3 protein sequence are merged under the most common genes and DNA. This sample holds about 590,000 distinct CDR3 sequences; more than 15% were observed only once. The ten most abundant clones make up 6.5% to 8% of the sample. The specimen sequenced was blood. The receptors were sampled from a woman in her twenties or thirties with Graves' hyperthyroidism.

The V call is TRBV6-5, the J call TRBJ2-1; 10 nucleotides align to TRBD1. The CDR3 length is 16 residues. V was pared by 0 bases and J by 4 bases, with 3 bases of the junction left unmatched. Per the germline V gene, CDR1 is MNHEY and CDR2 is SVGAGI. The CDR3 region is CASSYSGQGGYNEQFF. CDR3 in DNA: TGTGCCAGCAGTTACTCCGGACAGGGGGGGTACAATGAGCAGTTCTTC.

This CDR3 is CASSLSGVNIQYF. In DNA, the CDR3 is TGTGCCAGCAGTTTATCTGGGGTGAACATTCAGTACTTC. This chain links TRBV27 with TRBJ2-4, with no clear D. Per germline, CDR1 MNHEY and CDR2 SMNVEV (reference sequence). The CDR3 is 13 residues long. Between the trimmed V and J ends, which lost 0 bases and 7 bases, there was a span of 7 bases.

In its sample, this clonotype was seen many times. The rearrangement joins TRBV2 to TRBJ1-5, with D possibly being TRBD1 (6 bases). The germline gives CDR1 SNHLY, CDR2 FYNNEI. The length of the CDR3 is 16 residues. Trimming shortened V by 1 base and J by 1 base, and 11 bases separated the two germline ends. The DNA for the CDR3 is TGTGCCAGCAGTGAAGTCGGGGGCCTAAGCAATCAGCCCCAGCATTTT. This translates into CASSEVGGLSNQPQHF.

The sample holds many counts of this clonotype. The chain uses TRBV7-9 and TRBJ1-4; D not certain. V dropped 4 bases and J dropped 3 bases, with 9 bases sitting between them. The V gene's germline CDR1 is SEHNR and CDR2 FQNEAQ (reference sequence). This CDR3 contains 14 residues. CDR3 nucleotide sequence: TGTGCCAGCAGCTCAGGAGCCGCTAATGAAAAACTGTTTTTT. Translating it yields CASSSGAANEKLFF.

In this sample, this clonotype turned up many times. This chain joins TRBV3-1 and TRBJ2-1; D perhaps matches TRBD1 (6 bases). The length of the CDR3 is 14 residues. The germline CDR1 and CDR2 sequences are LGHDT and YNNKEL (reference sequence). Trimming shortened V by 1 base and J by 5 bases, and 9 bases separated the two germline ends. The CDR3 is CASSQGTGNNEQFF. The CDR3 DNA reads as TGTGCCAGCAGCCAAGGCACAGGGAACAATGAGCAGTTCTTC.

In its sample, this clonotype was seen many times. V usage is TRBV20-1 and J usage is TRBJ2-1; D might be TRBD2 (6 bases). This CDR3 is built from 13 residues. Trimming removed 3 bases at V and 6 bases at J, with 12 bases between. Germline V gene data show CDR1 as DFQATT and CDR2 as SNEGSKA (reference sequence). The CDR3 coding sequence is TGCAGTGCTAGTATGGAAGCGGGCAATGAGCAGTTCTTC. Translated: CSASMEAGNEQFF.

This sequence joins TRBV20-1 and TRBJ2-7; D could derive from TRBD1 or TRBD2 (5 bases each). The CDR3 has 10 residues. Germline CDR1 reads DFQATT; CDR2 reads SNEGSKA (reference sequence). Here the CDR3 DNA reads TGCAGCGTTTCGGGGCGCGAGCAGTACTTC. Protein sequence: CSVSGREQYF.

The rearrangement joins TRBV7-9 to TRBJ2-7; 9 bases align to TRBD1. Per germline, CDR1 SEHNR and CDR2 FQNEAQ (reference sequence). The CDR3 has 15 residues. J gave up 0 bases and V 5 bases, and 5 bases lay outside the gene matches. CDR3 loop: CASSKTGGASYEQYF. The CDR3 DNA is TGTGCCAGCAGCAAAACAGGGGGCGCCTCCTACGAGCAGTACTTC.

This clonotype was counted only a few times. The junction departs from germline at one end; a sequencing error may be responsible. The V call is TRBV7-2, the J call TRBJ2-2, with D perhaps TRBD2 (6 bases). The CDR3 totals 17 residues. From germline, CDR1 is SGHTA and CDR2 FQGNSA. For the CDR3, the DNA is TGTGTCAGCAGCTTAGATGGGGCTAGCGAGGGCACCGGGGAGCTGTTTTTT. Translation: CVSSLDGASEGTGELFF.